The T cell receptor (beta chain) described here comes from a study of response to subunit inactivated influenza vaccine (dated by TCRdb to 2016 to 2019). As for the study more broadly: The study used deep quantitative T cell receptor repertoire profiling to track responses to a trivalent subunit inactivated influenza vaccine. The study at large found these results: According to the authors, only a limited number of new T cells may be recruited by each seasonal influenza vaccination.

Inclusive of the bounding cysteine and phenylalanine, the CDR3 is 17 residues long. Of all the DNA, just the CDR3 is kept, 51 bases in frame from base 1. From a lookup of the germline V gene, CDR1 and CDR2 are SGDLS and YYNGEE. Trimming removed 0 bases from V and 3 bases from J; the gene matches leave 7 bases unexplained. This clonotype was counted at least ten times. No cognate antigen has been identified for it. No base quality information exists; no much larger clone differs at one position. Library prep was done by RT-PCR. Sequencing instrument: Illumina HiSeq 2500. The public reads were reanalyzed by TCRdb: fastp trimming at Q25, MiXCR alignment, in-frame beta chains only. Identical CDR3 protein sequences are pooled into one entry, listed with their most common genes and DNA. Recorded for this sample are about 190,000 distinct CDR3 sequences; about 15% of them occurred a single time. About 25% of the sample is in the top ten clones.

Specimen: CD8+ T cells sorted from PBMCs, collected more than 4 days after vaccination. This chain is built from TRBV9 and TRBJ1-2, with 11 bases in between that match TRBD1. The sequence derives from a man aged 45-65 years who received an inactivated influenza vaccine. Donor details come from another sample of the same person, matched by shared clones. The nucleotide sequence reads as follows: TGTGCCAGCAGCGTAGCGGACAGGGGGCGTTCGTACTATGGCTACACCTTC. This yields the protein CASSVADRGRSYYGYTF.